These 11 T cell receptor beta chains share one sample of origin, sequenced in a study of blood T cell repertoires in COVID-19. The data were produced by immunoSEQ multiplex PCR, yet TCRdb's version contains in-frame clones alone and is incomplete. The sample has 90,000 to 100,000 clones; 82% are singletons. The sequenced material came from peripheral blood. The receptor set was obtained from an elderly man with acute or convalescent COVID-19.

This chain connects TRBV2 to TRBJ2-3; D perhaps matches TRBD2 (5 bases). V was pared by 9 bases and J by 3 bases, with 13 bases between. This CDR3 comprises 13 residues. In germline, CDR1 is SNHLY, CDR2 FYNNEI. The CDR3 protein is CAREASGTDTQYF. DNA for the CDR3: TGTGCCAGGGAGGCCTCTGGGACAGATACGCAGTATTTT.

The chain employs TRBV19 and TRBJ1-2; the match to TRBD1 covers 8 bases. The CDR3 runs 13 residues. Germline trimming cut 8 bases from V and 2 bases from J; bases unmatched to any gene: 4. CDR1 is LNHDA, CDR2 SQIVND, per germline (reference sequence). The DNA of the CDR3 is TGTGCCAGTGGACAGGGTTTCAACTATGGCTACACCTTC. It translates to CASGQGFNYGYTF.

V and J are TRBV5-5 and TRBJ1-6, with 8 bases that match TRBD1. This CDR3 is 16 amino acids long. Germline V gene sequence: CDR1 SGHKS, CDR2 YYEKEE (reference sequence). After removal of 4 bases from V and 0 bases from J, the junction contained 3 bases not matched to a gene. The CDR3 nucleotides read TGTGCCAGCAGCCACAGGGGGAGCTCCTATAATTCACCCCTCCACTTT. This encodes CASSHRGSSYNSPLHF.

The V and J genes are TRBV6-5 and TRBJ2-1; TRBD1 matches at 9 bases. Germline CDR1 MNHEY, CDR2 SVGAGI. This CDR3 contains 14 residues. Trimming cost V 6 bases and J 10 bases; bases outside gene matches: 10. CDR3 nucleotides: TGTGCCAGCAGATCCGGGACAGGGCGGTGGGAGCAGTTCTTC. As protein: CASRSGTGRWEQFF.

This clone was counted only a few times. This chain connects TRBV7-2 to TRBJ2-3, with D perhaps TRBD1 (7 bases). This CDR3 has 17 residues. The germline V gene has CDR1 SGHTA and CDR2 FQGNSA. Between the trimmed V and J ends, which lost 0 bases and 1 base, there was a span of 14 bases. CDR3 amino acids: CASSLARRGHGTDTQYF. The CDR3 DNA sequence: TGTGCCAGCAGCTTAGCGCGGAGGGGGCACGGCACAGATACGCAGTATTTT.

This chain uses TRBV3-1 (or the pseudogene TRBV3-2) with TRBJ2-7; perhaps TRBD2 as D (7 bases). This CDR3 is built from 16 residues. CDR1 is LGHDT, CDR2 YNNKEL, per germline (reference sequence). Deletions cut 1 base from V and 3 bases from J, with 16 bases between. As DNA, the CDR3 is TGTGCCAGCAGCCAAGCGGCCGCGGGGGCCGGCTACGAGCAGTACTTC. Amino acids: CASSQAAAGAGYEQYF.

In DNA, the CDR3 is TGTGCCAGCAGCTTGGAGGACTCCTCCTACGAGCAGTACTTC. Translated: CASSLEDSSYEQYF. The chain links TRBV9 to TRBJ2-7, with D possibly matching TRBD2 (5 bases). This CDR3 has 14 residues. Germline V gene data show CDR1 as SGDLS and CDR2 as YYNGEE. Trimming removed 4 bases from V and 0 bases from J, with 11 bases in between.

V gene TRBV5-1 combines with J gene TRBJ1-6; possible D gene TRBD1, 6 bases. Germline CDR1 is SGHRS and CDR2 is YFSETQ. This CDR3 region has 14 residues. Trimming left V 6 bases short and J 5 bases short, with 12 bases between. The CDR3 loop is CASTIQGHNSPLHF. For the CDR3, the DNA is TGCGCCAGCACGATACAGGGACATAATTCACCCCTCCACTTT. The variable domain in full, completed from reference TRBV5-1 and TRBJ1-6, reads KAGVTQTPRYLIKTRGQQVTLSCSPISGHRSVSWYQQTPGQGLQFLFEYFSETQRNKGNFPGRFSGRQFSNSRSEMNVSTLELGDSALYLCASTIQGHNSPLHFGNGTRLTVT.

The CDR3 bases are TGTGCCAGTAGTAAGGCTAGCGGGGGGAAAGAGACCCAGTACTTC. This translates into CASSKASGGKETQYF. The chain has TRBV19 and TRBJ2-5; 11 bases are shared with TRBD2. From germline, CDR1 is LNHDA and CDR2 SQIVND (reference sequence). V lost 4 bases to trimming and J lost 3 bases; unmatched junction nucleotides: 4. This CDR3 spans 15 amino acids.

The chain joins TRBV6-5 to TRBJ1-2; TRBD1 agrees at 8 bases. CDR1 and CDR2 (germline): MNHEY, SVGAGI. Trimming at V came to 6 bases and at J to 2 bases, leaving 8 bases not matched to a gene. CDR3 length equals 15 residues. As DNA, the CDR3 is TGTGCCAGCAGCCGGGATCGACAGGGGAACTATGGCTACACCTTC. It translates to CASSRDRQGNYGYTF.

The rearrangement uses TRBV6-5 and TRBJ1-6, with 8 bases aligning to TRBD1. V dropped 5 bases and J dropped 5; count of bases not matched to a gene: 5. The V gene's germline CDR1 is MNHEY and CDR2 SVGAGI. The CDR3 is 15 residues long. The CDR3 reads CASSSRQGNNSPLHF. For the CDR3, the DNA is TGTGCCAGCAGTAGTCGACAGGGGAATAATTCACCCCTCCACTTT.